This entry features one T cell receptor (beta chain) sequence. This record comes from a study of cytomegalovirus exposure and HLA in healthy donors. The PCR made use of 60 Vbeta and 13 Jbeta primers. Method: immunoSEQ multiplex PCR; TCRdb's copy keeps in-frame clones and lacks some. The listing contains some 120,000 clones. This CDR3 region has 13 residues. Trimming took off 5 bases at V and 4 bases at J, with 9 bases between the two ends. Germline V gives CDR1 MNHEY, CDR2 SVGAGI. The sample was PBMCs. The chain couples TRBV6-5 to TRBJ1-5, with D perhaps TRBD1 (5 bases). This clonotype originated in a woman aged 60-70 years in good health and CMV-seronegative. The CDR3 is CASSQGWNQPQHF. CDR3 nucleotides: TGTGCCAGCAGTCAGGGTTGGAATCAGCCCCAGCATTTT.